This T cell receptor (beta chain) emerged from a study of blood T cell repertoires in COVID-19. Across the study: The study drew acute and convalescent COVID-19 samples from the United States, Italy and Spain.

The assay was immunoSEQ multiplex PCR, and TCRdb's table has in-frame clones only and misses some. The sample lists about 69,000 clones, roughly 80% occurring once. Germline CDR1 ENHRY, CDR2 SYGVKD. Trimming left V 10 bases short and J 0 bases short, with 10 bases between. The CDR3 totals 13 residues. Sequencing was performed on peripheral blood. The chain carries TRBV10-3 and TRBJ1-3, with D perhaps TRBD1 (6 bases). The receptor was derived from a woman aged 80 or over with acute or convalescent COVID-19. DNA of the CDR3: TGTGCCACCGGGACACCCTCTGGAAACACCATATATTTT. This encodes CATGTPSGNTIYF.